Listed here is a single T cell receptor (beta chain). The data belong to a study of T-cell memory formation after mild COVID-19. Using its own MiXCR run on the 5' RACE reads, TCRdb lists one record per CDR3 protein. This table holds roughly 370,000 distinct CDR3 sequences, about 15% found once. Source material: PBMCs or a T cell subset sorted from them (not recorded which). This TCR derives from a man between 18 and 29 years old who had mild COVID-19 (a few samples of this study predate the infection). Cell type and time point are not known.

This chain's CDR3 is CSASLRGNEQFF. The CDR3 DNA reads as TGCAGTGCTAGCCTAAGGGGCAATGAGCAGTTCTTC. The chain uses TRBV20-1 and TRBJ2-1; a possible D gene is TRBD1 (5 bases). Trimming left V 3 bases short and J 6 bases short, with 9 bases between. Per germline, CDR1 DFQATT and CDR2 SNEGSKA (reference sequence). CDR3 length equals 12 residues.